This T cell receptor (beta chain) was retrieved from a study of early T cells in non-severe SARS-CoV-2 infection (dated by TCRdb to 2020 to 2022). For the wider study: Because TCR sequencing relied on bulk RNA taken from unsorted whole blood, pairing of alpha and beta chains was not possible. Beyond this particular receptor, the publication reports: VDJdb matching was skewed toward anti-spike CD8 responses and likely underestimated virus-specific expansions, missing private and CD4 specificities.

There are a few counts of this clonotype. The antigen it binds to is not known. Base-call qualities are not available, and no considerably larger clone is one nucleotide away. The library relied on 5' RACE. These reads were obtained on a NextSeq 500. Unique molecular identifiers were attached to individual cDNA molecules in the TCR library protocol so that sequencing error and PCR bias could be corrected. TCR alpha and beta chains were both sequenced, and the abundances of alpha and beta sequences in each sample were closely correlated with each other. The study's own analysis went as follows. Decombinator V4 was used to annotate TCR sequences for V gene, J gene and CDR3. TCRs were defined as expanded if a significant change between any two time points was detected under a Poisson model with p below 0.0001. TCR abundances were normalised to the total number of TCRs sequenced per sample and were expressed as counts per million. VDJdb, accessed 1 November 2021, was searched for CMV, EBV and SARS-CoV-2 annotated TCRs, excluding TCRs annotated for multiple antigens. TCRdb itself trimmed the public reads at Q25 with fastp, ran MiXCR and retained productive beta chains. Under each unique CDR3 protein, matching rows form one entry showing the most common genes and DNA. The V and J calls come from TCRdb's annotation, not from the publication. The sample contains around 80,000 distinct CDR3 sequences, roughly an eighth of them found a single time. The biggest ten clones account for around 1.5% of the sample.

Set within a cohort of healthcare workers in London, UK, this nested case-control study involved weekly PCR testing of nasopharyngeal swabs along with blood sampling. Healthcare workers were recruited between 23 and 31 March 2020, during the week of the UK lockdown, and were followed weekly for up to about 15 weeks. This sequence originates from an adult who was a healthcare worker with PCR-confirmed SARS-CoV-2 infection or an uninfected control (not recorded which). Sequences were obtained from whole blood.

The CDR3 protein is CASSVSAGFVEAFF. The nucleotides read TGTGCCAGCAGTGTGTCGGCAGGGTTCGTTGAAGCTTTCTTT. This receptor chain uses TRBV2 and TRBJ1-1, and TRBD1 may be the D gene, going by 5 matching bases. V was cut back by 4 bases and J by 7 bases, leaving a gap of 16 bases between them. For CDR1 and CDR2, the germline V gene lists SNHLY and FYNNEI. The CDR3 sequence holds 14 residues, the cysteine and phenylalanine included. Only the CDR3 DNA is retained, 42 bases long and in frame from the first base.